The clone carrying this T cell receptor beta chain was observed a few times. TCRdb reprocessed the RT-PCR reads via MiXCR and lists one record per CDR3 protein. The data show fewer than 250,000 distinct CDR3 sequences, less than 15% seen once. The data belong to a study of patients and donors after allogeneic stem cell transplantation. The CDR3 covers 14 residues. From germline, CDR1 is SEHNR and CDR2 FQNEAQ (reference sequence). The V gene end was trimmed by 1 base and the J gene end by 6 bases; junction bases not matched to a gene: 2. The TCR was taken from a human donor who was either an allogeneic HSCT recipient or a stem cell or donor lymphocyte infusion donor (not recorded which). It is not recorded whose cells these are; they may come from a transplant donor. Sequencing was carried out using blood, either unsorted or a sorted T cell fraction (not recorded which). V gene TRBV7-9 combines with J gene TRBJ1-4, with 7 bases aligning to TRBD1. In nucleotides, the CDR3 is TGTGCCAGCAGCTTAGGCAGGGGGGATGAAAAACTGTTTTTT. This gives the protein CASSLGRGDEKLFF. Using reference TRBV7-9 and TRBJ1-4 for the parts outside the CDR3, the full variable domain is DTGVSQNPRHKITKRGQNVTFRCDPISEHNRLYWYRQTLGQGPEFLTYFQNEAQLEKSRLLSDRFSAERPKGSFSTLEIQRTEQGDSAMYLCASSLGRGDEKLFFGSGTQLSVL.